This T cell receptor beta chain was profiled in a study of T cells in Graves' hyperthyroidism and ophthalmopathy. Across the study: Staff took peripheral blood when the initial diagnosis was made, before any treatment began.

Points from the study as a whole: Ophthalmopathy got predicted by the model a median approximately 6.3 months before its onset.

The investigators amplified TCR beta CDR3 regions from RNA transcripts. The HTBI primer set served for first-round RT-PCR of the TCR CDR3. TCRdb re-called the multiplex PCR reads through MiXCR, storing one row per CDR3 protein. The repertoire holds more than 300,000 distinct CDR3 sequences, with about 15% as singletons. The table lists this clonotype with many counts. The antigen remains undetermined. V lost 5 bases, J lost 6 bases, and 7 bases stayed unmatched. In germline, CDR1 is SGHNT, CDR2 YENEEA. The CDR3 loop spans 14 amino acids. Absent ophthalmopathy progression within 18 months defined stable Graves' hyperthyroidism.

The sample taken for sequencing was blood. This chain connects TRBV11-3 to TRBJ2-1, with 7 bases matching TRBD2. The clonotype was recovered from a woman aged 55-75 years with Graves' hyperthyroidism. In nucleotides, the CDR3 is TGTGCCAGCAGCCCCCGGACTAGTCCCAATGAGCAGTTCTTC. Protein product: CASSPRTSPNEQFF.